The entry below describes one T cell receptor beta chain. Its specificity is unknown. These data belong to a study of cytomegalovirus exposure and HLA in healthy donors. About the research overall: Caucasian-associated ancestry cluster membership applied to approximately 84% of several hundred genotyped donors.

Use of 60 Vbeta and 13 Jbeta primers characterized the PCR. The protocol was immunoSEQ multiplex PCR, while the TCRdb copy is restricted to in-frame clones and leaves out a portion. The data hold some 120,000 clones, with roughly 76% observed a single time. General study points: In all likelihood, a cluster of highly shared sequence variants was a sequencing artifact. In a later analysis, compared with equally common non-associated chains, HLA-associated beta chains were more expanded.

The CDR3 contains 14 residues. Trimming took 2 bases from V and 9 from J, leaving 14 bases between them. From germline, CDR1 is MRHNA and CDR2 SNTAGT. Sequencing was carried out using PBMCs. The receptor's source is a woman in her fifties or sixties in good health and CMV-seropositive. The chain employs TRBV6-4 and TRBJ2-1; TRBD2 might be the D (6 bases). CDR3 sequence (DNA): TGTGCCAGCAGTGACCATGGGGGGAAGGGTGAGCAGTTCTTC. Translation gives CASSDHGGKGEQFF.